These T cell receptor beta chains were read from a single sample in a study of memory CD4+ T cells and cytomegalovirus serostatus. Clones were read by immunoSEQ multiplex PCR, and TCRdb kept only the in-frame ones, dropping some. The data hold over 65,000 clones, with 75% to 90% observed a single time. Material: memory CD4+ T cells from blood. Receptors originate from an adult in good health and CMV-seronegative. CDR3s include the opening cysteine and the closing phenylalanine or tryptophan. Fields, in order: V gene, J gene, clone size, D gene, CDR3 DNA, CDR3 protein. D genes are given only for firm matches. Clone size is not always given. Where it is, it says once, few, many or a class for expanded clones.

v_gene: TRBV7-2
j_gene: TRBJ1-1
abundance: NA
d_gene: NA
CDR3nt: TGTGCCAGCAGCTTAGGAGGGCGGGGCACTGAAGCTTTCTTT
CDR3aa: CASSLGGRGTEAFF

v_gene: TRBV2
j_gene: TRBJ1-5
abundance: NA
d_gene: TRBD1
CDR3nt: TGTGCCAGCAGCGGGGACAGGGACCCTCAGCCCCAGCATTTT
CDR3aa: CASSGDRDPQPQHF

v_gene: TRBV30
j_gene: TRBJ2-7
abundance: once
d_gene: NA
CDR3nt: TGTGCCTGGAGGGCGTCTAGGGAGCAGTACTTC
CDR3aa: CAWRASREQYF

v_gene: TRBV6-6
j_gene: TRBJ1-1
abundance: once
d_gene: NA
CDR3nt: TGTGCCAGCAGTGGACGGACGAGGAACACTGAAGCTTTCTTT
CDR3aa: CASSGRTRNTEAFF

v_gene: TRBV7-2
j_gene: TRBJ2-3
abundance: NA
d_gene: TRBD1
CDR3nt: TGTGCCAGCAGCTTAGACGGGGACAGGGGGCTTGGAACGCAGTATTTT
CDR3aa: CASSLDGDRGLGTQYF

v_gene: TRBV19
j_gene: TRBJ1-4
abundance: NA
d_gene: NA
CDR3nt: TGTGCCAGTAGGGGGGCTGAAAAACTGTTTTTT
CDR3aa: CASRGAEKLFF

v_gene: TRBV7-7
j_gene: TRBJ2-5
abundance: NA
d_gene: TRBD1
CDR3nt: TGTGCTAGCAGCACTGGACAGGAAGGAGAGACCCAGTACTTC
CDR3aa: CASSTGQEGETQYF

v_gene: TRBV5-1
j_gene: TRBJ1-4
abundance: NA
d_gene: NA
CDR3nt: TGCGCCAGCAGCTCGGGGTCCCAACCTTTTGAAAAACTGTTTTTT
CDR3aa: CASSSGSQPFEKLFF

v_gene: TRBV5-6
j_gene: TRBJ1-5
abundance: few
d_gene: TRBD1
CDR3nt: TGTGCCAGCAGCTTTAGGGGGCTAGGATCGTATAGCAATCAGCCCCAGCATTTT
CDR3aa: CASSFRGLGSYSNQPQHF

v_gene: TRBV5-1
j_gene: TRBJ1-4
abundance: once
d_gene: TRBD1
CDR3nt: TGCGCCAGCAGCTTGGAGGGGACAGGGGGCACTAATGAAAAACTGTTTTTT
CDR3aa: CASSLEGTGGTNEKLFF

v_gene: TRBV15
j_gene: TRBJ1-2
abundance: NA
d_gene: TRBD1
CDR3nt: TGTGCCACCAGCAGAGGTGGTGGGACAGGCGTGCATGGCTACACCTTC
CDR3aa: CATSRGGGTGVHGYTF

v_gene: TRBV5-1
j_gene: TRBJ2-3
abundance: NA
d_gene: NA
CDR3nt: TGCGCCAGCAGCTTGGAGCCGGGATCCACAGATACGCAGTATTTT
CDR3aa: CASSLEPGSTDTQYF

v_gene: TRBV4-1
j_gene: TRBJ2-1
abundance: NA
d_gene: NA
CDR3nt: TGCGCCAGCAGCCAAGTTGATATGGGGTTTTATTGGGGTGAGCAGTTCTTC
CDR3aa: CASSQVDMGFYWGEQFF